The 24 T cell receptor beta chains presented below share a single source sample, sequenced in a study of tumor-infiltrating lymphocytes in primary liver carcinoma (dated 2017 in TCRdb). Without any cell sorting, total RNA and DNA were extracted together from about 20-30 mg of bulk tissue using the AllPrep DNA/RNA mini kit. Sequencer: Illumina HiSeq 2500. TCRbeta-specific cDNA was reverse-transcribed from about 520 ng total RNA using a constant-region primer and ProtoScript II reverse transcriptase. Three nested multiplex PCR rounds, following a slightly modified ARM-PCR procedure, were used to build the TCRbeta libraries. Each of the first two PCR rounds ran for around 9 cycles and used multiplex TRBV1-TRBV30 forward primers together with a Cbeta reverse primer. TCRdb took the public reads, trimmed them with fastp at Q25, ran MiXCR for clone calling and kept in-frame beta chains. Entries are consolidated by CDR3 protein sequence, retaining the most common genes and DNA. The sample yields 110,000 or so distinct CDR3 sequences; roughly 80% were counted once. 15% to 25% of the sample goes to the ten largest clones.

Sequencing was performed on liver tumor tissue from sampling region 3. The cell subset or site label, read with the paper, signifies: tumor region T3, left-lateral pole. The source of these receptors is a middle-aged man with primary liver carcinoma and hepatitis B virus infection.

Turning to this clonotype: At one of its ends the junction is not consistent with the germline gene, which may arise from a read error. This sequence joins TRBV6-2 or TRBV6-3 and TRBJ2-7, with D possibly being TRBD2 (6 bases). Germline values: CDR1 MNHEY, CDR2 SVGEGT. The CDR3 is 15 residues long. The CDR3 region has the DNA TGTGCCAGCAGTTATAAGCCTAGCGTCTCCTACGAGCAGTATTTC. It encodes CASSYKPSVSYEQYF.

The genes are TRBV28 and TRBJ2-1; no reliable D call. Germline V gives CDR1 MDHEN, CDR2 SYDVKM. This CDR3 contains 15 residues. The CDR3 here is CSSSIYQESYNEQFF. The CDR3 region has the DNA TGTAGCAGCAGCATTTATCAGGAGTCCTACAATGAGCAGTTCTTC.

In regard to this clonotype: A read error is possible here, since a much larger clone lies one base away. The chain carries TRBV5-1 and TRBJ2-7; possibly TRBD1 or TRBD2 for D (5 bases each). V lost 1 base to trimming and J lost 5 bases, with 13 bases between them. CDR3 length equals 14 residues. Per germline, CDR1 SGHRS and CDR2 YFSETQ. CDR3 sequence reads: CASSLKPGRDEQYF. The CDR3 nucleotides read TGCGCCAGCAGCTTGAAGCCGGGGCGCGACGAGCAGTACTTC.

Comments on this clonotype: As the CDR3 is not closed by the conserved phenylalanine or tryptophan, this likely results from a read error. It is unclear where the CDR3 begins or ends on the DNA, so no DNA is shown, and the CDR3 is as TCRdb lists it. V usage is TRBV10-2 and J usage is TRBJ2-1; the table's D gene call, TRBD1, was not cross checked with the DNA. The CDR3 length is 12 residues, termini included. Germline lookup yields CDR1 WSHSY and CDR2 SAAADI. The CDR3 is CASIESTRGRGI.

The V gene is TRBV4-3, the J gene TRBJ2-7, with D possibly matching TRBD2 (6 bases). CDR3 length: 14 residues. Germline values: CDR1 LGHNA, CDR2 YSLEER. CDR3 region: CSSSQSGGSYEQYF. CDR3 nucleotides: TGCTCTAGCAGCCAAAGTGGGGGGTCCTACGAGCAGTACTTC.

In the case of this clonotype: Because the CDR3 is missing its conserved closing phenylalanine or tryptophan, this is likely a read error. The CDR3: CASSSETAFL. CDR3 coding DNA: TGTGCCAGCAGTTCGGAGACAGCTTTCCTT. J is TRBJ1-1 and V is TRBV6-6; D is unresolved. The CDR3 runs 10 residues. CDR1 and CDR2 (germline): MNHNY, SVGAGI (reference sequence). Trimming cost V 4 bases and J 10 bases, with 7 bases left between them.

For this clonotype: The junction departs from germline at one end; a sequencing error may be responsible. V gene TRBV28 combines with J gene TRBJ2-7; D is undetermined. The CDR3 has 15 residues. The germline CDR1 and CDR2 sequences are MDHEN and SYDVKM. The CDR3 reads CVSSLWGGNMVEQYF. In DNA form, the CDR3 reads TGTGTCAGCAGTTTATGGGGTGGGAACATGGTCGAGCAGTACTTC.

This rearrangement joins TRBV5-6 to TRBJ2-7, with a tentative D call TRBD1 (6 bases). Per the germline V gene, CDR1 is SGHDT and CDR2 is YYEEEE. The germline V and J ends were trimmed by 4 bases and 0 bases, with 26 bases remaining between them. CDR3 length: 19 amino acids. The CDR3 DNA follows: TGTGCCAGCAGCGCCATAGGGGCCCGCGAGGGGGAGAACTCCTACGAGCAGTACTTC. It specifies CASSAIGAREGENSYEQYF.

This clonotype was seen ten or more times. This chain links TRBV7-9 with TRBJ1-4; D is ambiguous. From germline, CDR1 is SEHNR and CDR2 FQNEAQ (reference sequence). This CDR3 is built from 15 residues. The V end lost 0 bases, the J end lost 7 bases, and 12 bases lay between the germline ends. CDR3 in DNA: TGTGCCAGCAGCTTAGCTGTCGACGTTGGTGAAAAACTGTTTTTT. Its translation is CASSLAVDVGEKLFF.

Only one count was recorded for this clonotype. The junction departs from the called germline gene at one end, perhaps through a read error. The chain couples TRBV29-1 to TRBJ1-1; the D gene is possibly TRBD1 (5 bases). The CDR3 is 13 residues long. Germline values: CDR1 SQVTM, CDR2 ANQGSEA. Written as DNA, the CDR3 is TGCAGCGCCGGGTACAGGCTGAACACTGAAGCTCTCTTT. Protein: CSAGYRLNTEALF.

The chain employs TRBV6-1 and TRBJ1-6; D possibly corresponds to TRBD1 (5 bases). Trimming cost V 9 bases and J 5 bases, with 17 bases left between them. This CDR3 is built from 15 residues. CDR1 and CDR2 from the germline V gene are MNHNS and SASEGT. The CDR3 here is CASNEVQGNNSPLHF. DNA for the CDR3: TGTGCCAGTAATGAAGTCCAGGGAAATAATTCACCCCTCCACTTT.

This clonotype was counted once. Because it lacks the conserved phenylalanine or tryptophan at the end, this CDR3 is likely a read error. Because the CDR3's place on the DNA is in doubt, the DNA is left out and the CDR3 is given as listed by TCRdb. The chain is built from TRBV11-1 and TRBJ2-1; TRBD1 is the table's D call, not checked against the DNA. The CDR3 is 13 residues long, counting both termini. CDR1 is SGHAT, CDR2 FQDESV, per germline (reference sequence). The CDR3 sequence is CASSPRKYNEKFL.

The J gene is TRBJ2-1, the V gene TRBV6-2 or TRBV6-3; a weak D match, TRBD2 (5 bases). Trimming removed 10 bases from V and 3 bases from J, with 22 bases in between. Per the germline V gene, CDR1 is MNHEY and CDR2 is SVGEGT. The length of the CDR3 is 16 residues. CDR3 residues: CAITGSSAEHYNEQFF. The CDR3 DNA reads TGTGCCATCACTGGGAGTAGCGCCGAGCACTACAATGAGCAGTTCTTC.

The chain couples TRBV6-4 to TRBJ2-3, with 8 positions matching TRBD2. CDR1 and CDR2 (germline): MRHNA, SNTAGT. The CDR3 totals 16 residues. V shed 0 bases, J shed 7 bases, and the junction held 9 bases outside the gene matches. The CDR3 here is CASSDSQSGSINTQYF. In DNA form, the CDR3 reads TGTGCCAGCAGTGACTCACAGAGCGGGAGCATAAATACGCAGTATTTT.

This clonotype showed up many times. A much more abundant neighbour one base away suggests this may be a read error. The missing conserved phenylalanine or tryptophan at the end of this CDR3 makes a read error likely. DNA for the CDR3: TGTGCCAGCAGTTACTTAGTGGAAGCTTTCTCT. Protein product: CASSYLVEAFS. The V call is TRBV6-2 or TRBV6-3, the J call TRBJ1-1, with D unclear. The V gene lost 1 base and the J gene lost 8 bases, with 5 bases spanning the gap. The CDR3 length is 11 residues. Per the germline V gene, CDR1 is MNHEY and CDR2 is SVGEGT.

This clonotype appeared a few times. V is TRBV2 and J is TRBJ2-3; 8 bases align to TRBD1. Per germline, CDR1 SNHLY and CDR2 FYNNEI. The trim removed 6 bases at V and 6 bases at J, leaving 2 bases unmatched. The CDR3 is 12 amino acids. CDR3 region: CASRQGADTQYF. CDR3 sequence (DNA): TGTGCCAGCAGGCAGGGGGCCGATACGCAGTATTTT.

With regard to this clonotype: A read error may explain this, as a much larger clone is one base away. In DNA form, the CDR3 reads TGTGCCAACAGTGAGCCCAGGGGGATCGACAATGAGCAGTTCTTC. Translated: CANSEPRGIDNEQFF. This chain connects TRBV2 to TRBJ2-1; 7 nucleotides align to TRBD1. The CDR3 runs to 15 residues. The germline V gene has CDR1 SNHLY and CDR2 FYNNEI.

With respect to this clonotype: The CDR3 end shows no conserved phenylalanine or tryptophan, and so a read error is likely. The chain uses TRBV29-1 and TRBJ2-7, with TRBD2 matching 7 bases. Germline assignment: CDR1 SQVTM and CDR2 ANQGSEA. The CDR3 contains 12 residues. CDR3 loop: CSIELATYEQYL. CDR3 nucleotides: TGCAGCATTGAACTAGCGACCTACGAGCAGTACTTA.

Concerning this clonotype: A much larger clone differs from this one at a single base, so this may be a read error. This chain connects TRBV7-8 to TRBJ2-7, with no clear D. CDR3 length: 12 residues. Per germline, CDR1 SGHVS and CDR2 FQNEAQ. The V and J ends lost 5 bases and 4 bases respectively, with 9 bases between them. The CDR3 loop reads CASSPWDYEQYF. CDR3 DNA: TGTGCCAGCAGCCCCTGGGATTACGAGCAGTACTTC.

This chain links TRBV29-1 with TRBJ2-2; 10 positions match TRBD2. V lost 6 bases to trimming and J lost 12 bases; unmatched junction nucleotides: 16. From germline, CDR1 is SQVTM and CDR2 ANQGSEA. The CDR3 sequence is 15 residues long. CDR3 sequence: CSVGTSAANTGKLFF. Written as DNA, the CDR3 is TGCAGCGTCGGGACTAGCGCGGCGAACACAGGGAAGCTGTTTTTT.

The chain is built from TRBV12-3 or TRBV12-4 and TRBJ1-5; the D is unclear. V dropped 8 bases and J dropped 5 bases, with 13 bases sitting between them. The CDR3 contains 13 residues. CDR3 nucleotide sequence: TGTGCCAGCTGTTCAACTCGGGATCAGCCCCAGCATTTT. It is translated as CASCSTRDQPQHF.

About this clonotype itself: Given the absence of the conserved phenylalanine or tryptophan at the CDR3 end, a read error is likely. V gene TRBV29-1 combines with J gene TRBJ2-1, with 9 nucleotides matching TRBD1. Germline trimming cut 7 bases from V and 3 bases from J; bases unmatched to any gene: 13. CDR1 and CDR2 from the germline V gene are SQVTM and ANQGSEA. The CDR3 length is 16 residues. This CDR3 is CSDLPGQGSFYNEQFI. The CDR3 DNA reads TGCAGCGACCTCCCGGGACAGGGAAGCTTCTACAATGAGCAGTTCATC.

To note about this clonotype: The germline gene is not matched at one end of the junction; a read error may be the cause. The V gene is TRBV6-1, the J gene TRBJ1-2, with D possibly matching TRBD1 (5 bases). CDR1 and CDR2 (germline): MNHNS, SASEGT. CDR3 length equals 12 residues. The CDR3 protein is CASSEGKGRNAF. The DNA of the CDR3 is TGTGCCAGCAGTGAAGGCAAGGGGCGGAATGCCTTC.

On this clonotype: This CDR3 is missing its conserved last phenylalanine or tryptophan, likely due to a read error. This chain uses TRBV6-1 with TRBJ2-1; D is unclear. With 8 bases removed from V and 6 bases from J, the gap between germline ends came to 11 bases. The length of the CDR3 is 12 residues. CDR1 is MNHNS, CDR2 SASEGT, per germline. The CDR3 sequence: CASAVGFNEQFL. DNA of the CDR3: TGTGCCAGCGCAGTGGGCTTCAATGAGCAGTTCTTA.